Below, 10 T cell receptor beta chains from the same sample are listed, as sequenced in a study of human T cells and chemical hapten exposure. Time point defined: pre-sensitization, week 0. This sample's treatment: therapeutic diphenylcyclopropenone sensitization with weekly scalp DPC. TCRdb reprocessed the RACE reads via MiXCR and lists one record per CDR3 protein. Here the sample spans some 400,000 distinct CDR3 sequences, approximately 5.1% being singletons. The sample here was whole blood, taken in connection with sensitization to the hapten diphenylcyclopropenone (DPC). Receptors were obtained from a woman aged 45-60 years with alopecia areata. Some clones in this sample may be carry-over from other donors' samples.

This clonotype showed up just a few times. The rearrangement uses TRBV12-3 or TRBV12-4 and TRBJ1-4; TRBD1 matches 9 bases. V dropped 2 bases and J dropped 8; count of bases not matched to a gene: 6. The CDR3 sequence is 15 residues long. The CDR3 sequence: CASSLWGQGQEKLFF. For the CDR3, the DNA is TGTGCCAGCAGTTTATGGGGACAGGGCCAAGAAAAACTGTTTTTT.

This clonotype was counted a few times. V and J are TRBV3-1 and TRBJ2-3; no definite D call. CDR3 size: 11 residues. Germline assignment: CDR1 LGHDT and CDR2 YNNKEL (reference sequence). Trimming shortened V by 2 bases and J by 10 bases, and 7 bases separated the two germline ends. Here the CDR3 reads CASSQHDAQYF. CDR3 coding DNA: TGTGCCAGCAGCCAACACGACGCGCAGTATTTT.

This clonotype was detected many times. This chain connects TRBV28 to TRBJ2-7; 8 nucleotides line up with TRBD2. Germline V lookup: CDR1 MDHEN, CDR2 SYDVKM. V lost 3 bases, J lost 0 bases, and 7 bases stayed unmatched. The CDR3 loop spans 16 amino acids. The CDR3 nucleotides are TGTGCCAGCAGTTTTACGCTAGCGGGTCTCTCCTACGAGCAGTACTTC. Translated, it gives CASSFTLAGLSYEQYF.

This clonotype was seen repeatedly, ten times or more. The V and J genes are TRBV28 and TRBJ2-3, with 16 bases fitting TRBD2. Germline V gives CDR1 MDHEN, CDR2 SYDVKM. This CDR3 is 18 amino acids long. Trimming at V came to 1 base and at J to 3 bases, leaving 4 bases not matched to a gene. CDR3 in amino acids: CASSLSGLAGGPTDTQYF. The DNA of the CDR3 is TGTGCCAGCAGTTTATCGGGACTAGCGGGAGGGCCGACAGATACGCAGTATTTT.

At least ten counts were recorded for this clonotype. The V call is TRBV18, the J call TRBJ1-2; 8 bases fit TRBD1. The CDR3 has 15 residues. J was trimmed by 4 bases and V by 2 bases; bases with no gene match: 6. Per the germline V gene, CDR1 is KGHSH and CDR2 is LQKENI. CDR3 residues: CASSPGTGVPYGYTF. As DNA, the CDR3 is TGTGCCAGCTCACCAGGGACAGGTGTTCCCTATGGCTACACCTTC.

This clonotype was seen many times. J is TRBJ2-7 and V is TRBV6-5; 7 bases map to TRBD1. The ends lost 6 bases at V and 7 bases at J; junction bases unmatched: 9. Germline CDR1 is MNHEY and CDR2 is SVGAGI. This CDR3 is 13 amino acids long. The CDR3 DNA follows: TGTGCCAGCAGCTCAACAGGGGCGGATGAGCAGTACTTC. This translates into CASSSTGADEQYF.

The chain uses TRBV6-6 and TRBJ1-1, with 9 bases identical to TRBD1. Germline CDR1 is MNHNY and CDR2 is SVGAGI (reference sequence). Germline trimming cut 0 bases from V and 3 bases from J; bases unmatched to any gene: 2. The CDR3 has 15 amino acids. CDR3 bases: TGTGCCAGCAGTTACTCGACAGGGGGAGACACTGAAGCTTTCTTT. Translated, it gives CASSYSTGGDTEAFF.

This clonotype appeared many times. This chain uses TRBV29-1 with TRBJ2-5; 14 nucleotides match TRBD2. This CDR3 has 15 amino acids. The J segment lost 6 bases and the V segment lost 3 bases, leaving 6 bases of the junction unmatched. Germline V gene sequence: CDR1 SQVTM, CDR2 ANQGSEA. CDR3 region: CSVDKGTSGGQTQYF. CDR3 nucleotides: TGCAGCGTTGATAAGGGGACTAGCGGGGGACAGACCCAGTACTTC.

V usage is TRBV15 and J usage is TRBJ2-3; no clear D gene. Per the germline V gene, CDR1 is LNHNV and CDR2 is YYDKDF (reference sequence). V gave up 1 base and J gave up 2 bases, with 10 bases separating them. The length of the CDR3 is 15 residues. The CDR3 sequence: CATSRADQLTDTQYF. The CDR3 DNA follows: TGTGCCACCAGCAGAGCGGATCAGCTCACAGATACGCAGTATTTT.

This clonotype was detected a few times. CDR3 region: CASSPRGGPGTEAFF. CDR3 DNA: TGTGCCAGCAGTCCCCGCGGAGGCCCGGGTACTGAAGCTTTCTTT. This chain joins TRBV28 and TRBJ1-1; D is ambiguous. Germline CDR1 is MDHEN and CDR2 is SYDVKM. This CDR3 is built from 15 residues. The V end lost 5 bases, the J end lost 5 bases, and 18 bases lay between the germline ends.